This T cell receptor (beta chain) was captured in a study of cytomegalovirus exposure and HLA in healthy donors. Study-wide results and limits: By a later analysis, the bulk of CMV-associated TCR beta chains appeared HLA-restricted. The study listed roughly 160 cytomegalovirus-associated TCR beta chains. One later analysis reportedly identified an Asian-associated ancestry cluster that showed fewer N-insertions than the approximately 710-donor mean.

There are 14 residues in the CDR3. The V and J ends lost 5 bases and 13 bases respectively, with 20 bases between them. Germline-derived CDR1 and CDR2 are KGHSH and LQKENI. Vbeta (60) and Jbeta (13) primers were used in the PCR. The table came from immunoSEQ multiplex PCR; TCRdb's copy has only in-frame clones and leaves some out. The repertoire has around 97,000 clones, 81% of them found once; the top ten carry about 4.9%. To note about this clone: The antigen remains unidentified.

The sample consisted of PBMCs. The chain carries TRBV18 and TRBJ2-2; D is undetermined. The clonotype was recovered from a man between 40 and 49 years old in good health and CMV-seropositive. CDR3 sequence (DNA): TGTGCCAGCTCAGAACAGACCGACGCCGAGATGCTGTTTTTT. Its protein product is CASSEQTDAEMLFF.